This entry lists 17 T cell receptor beta chains sequenced from one sample in a study of T cells after yellow fever vaccination. TCRdb re-called the 5' RACE reads through MiXCR, storing one row per CDR3 protein. The profile shows roughly 63,000 distinct CDR3 sequences, 6.5% to 9% of them singletons. The specimen was CD8+ T cells sorted from PBMCs, collected 15 days after the yellow fever booster vaccination. The receptors stem from a man younger than 45 who received the YFV17D yellow fever vaccine.

This clonotype has at least ten counts. This chain connects TRBV19 to TRBJ1-1, with D possibly being TRBD1 (5 bases). This CDR3 has 15 amino acids. The germline V gene encodes CDR1 LNHDA and CDR2 SQIVND (reference sequence). V dropped 1 base and J dropped 6 bases, with 15 bases sitting between them. This CDR3 reads CASSIGLGAGPEAFF. CDR3 in DNA: TGTGCCAGTAGTATAGGCCTCGGGGCCGGCCCTGAAGCTTTCTTT.

This clonotype was found many times. Written as DNA, the CDR3 is TGTGCCAGCAGCCAAGGATTCGGCCCAGGAAGCTCCTACAATGAGCAGTTCTTC. Protein sequence: CASSQGFGPGSSYNEQFF. The rearrangement joins TRBV14 to TRBJ2-1, with D uncertain. V was cut by 1 base and J by 0 bases, with 16 bases left in between. Germline values: CDR1 SGHDN, CDR2 FVKESK. The CDR3 is 18 amino acids.

At least ten counts were recorded for this clonotype. J is TRBJ2-1 and V is TRBV7-9, with a weak D call TRBD1 (5 bases). This CDR3 is 15 amino acids long. V was pared by 4 bases and J by 7 bases, with 17 bases between. Per germline, CDR1 SEHNR and CDR2 FQNEAQ (reference sequence). The CDR3 spells CASSWSTGFLNEQFF. CDR3 nucleotides: TGTGCCAGCAGCTGGTCTACAGGTTTCTTGAATGAGCAGTTCTTC.

This clonotype came up many times. The rearrangement uses TRBV21-1 and TRBJ2-7; TRBD1, as called in the table, went unchecked against the DNA. TRBV21-1 is a pseudogene. The CDR3 has 15 amino acids. The CDR3 DNA reads as TGTGCCAACCACCTAGGGACAGGGGACGTCTACGAGCAGTACTTC. Protein product: CANHLGTGDVYEQYF.

In this sample, this clonotype turned up a few times. The chain is built from TRBV5-1 and TRBJ2-2; TRBD2 agrees at 8 bases. Germline CDR1 and CDR2: SGHRS and YFSETQ. This CDR3 spans 20 amino acids. After removal of 0 bases from V and 3 bases from J, the junction contained 16 bases not matched to a gene. The chain's CDR3 is CASSLAGAVIAGMDTGELFF. The CDR3 DNA reads TGCGCCAGCAGCTTGGCAGGGGCCGTGATAGCGGGAATGGACACCGGGGAGCTGTTTTTT.

In this sample, this clonotype turned up a few times. V gene TRBV20-1 combines with J gene TRBJ2-3, with 7 bases fitting TRBD1. With V trimmed by 5 bases and J by 2 bases, 10 bases remained unmatched. This CDR3 is 15 amino acids long. Per the germline V gene, CDR1 is DFQATT and CDR2 is SNEGSKA (reference sequence). CDR3 DNA sequence: TGCAGTGCTCAGGGCCGGGGACAGCCCACAGATACGCAGTATTTT. It codes for CSAQGRGQPTDTQYF.

In regard to this clonotype: Since a much larger clone is just one base distant, this may be a read error. The V and J genes are TRBV10-3 and TRBJ2-5; 7 nucleotides line up with TRBD2. CDR3 size: 16 residues. The germline V gene encodes CDR1 ENHRY and CDR2 SYGVKD. The CDR3 spells CGISEGVVTSPLTQYF. In DNA form, the CDR3 reads TGTGGCATCAGTGAGGGCGTAGTGACTAGCCCCTTGACCCAGTACTTC.

Ten or more counts support this clonotype. CDR3 in amino acids: CASSFGGEQYF. CDR3 bases: TGTGCCAGCAGCTTTGGTGGGGAGCAGTACTTC. The rearrangement links TRBV7-2 to TRBJ2-7; D call uncertain. V lost 3 bases and J lost 7, with 7 bases in between. CDR3 size: 11 residues. CDR1 SGHTA and CDR2 FQGNSA come from the germline V gene.

In regard to this clonotype: This may arise from a read error, as a much more abundant clone is one base away. The genes are TRBV24-1 and TRBJ2-3; D unresolved. CDR3 length: 16 amino acids. From germline, CDR1 is KGHDR and CDR2 SFDVKD. CDR3 nucleotide sequence: TGTGTCACCAGTGATTTCAGTTCGTTGAGCACAGATACGCAGTATTTT. Its protein product is CVTSDFSSLSTDTQYF.

This clonotype was recorded at least ten times. The chain carries TRBV2 and TRBJ2-7; D gene unclear. Looked up from germline, CDR1 is SNHLY and CDR2 is FYNNEI. This CDR3 comprises 11 residues. Trimming removed 6 bases at V and 3 bases at J, with 6 bases between. This CDR3 is CASRQSYEQYF. The CDR3 region has the DNA TGTGCCAGCAGACAGAGCTACGAGCAGTACTTC.

This clonotype was counted many times. CDR3 amino acids: CASSEGLAGANTGELFF. CDR3 nucleotides: TGTGCCAGCAGTGAAGGACTAGCGGGAGCGAACACCGGGGAGCTGTTTTTT. The chain uses TRBV2 and TRBJ2-2, with TRBD2 matching 12 bases. Trimming at V came to 1 base and at J to 0 bases, leaving 0 bases not matched to a gene. Germline values: CDR1 SNHLY, CDR2 FYNNEI. This CDR3 is 17 amino acids long.

This clonotype was detected ten times or more. The chain is built from TRBV7-6 and TRBJ2-7, with D possibly being TRBD1 (6 bases). In germline, CDR1 is SGHVS, CDR2 FNYEAQ. V lost 2 bases and J lost 1, with 15 bases in between. The CDR3 runs 16 residues. This CDR3 reads CASSLQGTANSYEQYF. The DNA for the CDR3 is TGTGCCAGCAGCTTACAGGGGACGGCGAATTCCTACGAGCAGTACTTC.

At least ten counts were recorded for this clonotype. This rearrangement joins TRBV6-2 or TRBV6-3 to TRBJ2-1, with TRBD2 matching over 14 bases. The V gene's germline CDR1 is MNHEY and CDR2 SVGEGT. This CDR3 comprises 17 residues. The ends lost 6 bases at V and 4 bases at J; junction bases unmatched: 8. The CDR3 loop is CASSLYRLAGGYNEQFF. CDR3 DNA sequence: TGTGCCAGCAGCTTATACCGACTAGCGGGAGGGTACAATGAGCAGTTCTTC.

In its sample, this clonotype was seen many times. The gene calls are TRBV24-1 and TRBJ1-2, with D hard to call. The CDR3 is made up of 15 amino acids. The germline V gene has CDR1 KGHDR and CDR2 SFDVKD. V lost 4 bases to trimming and J lost 1 base, with 12 bases between them. This chain's CDR3 is CATSDPARGNYGYTF. The CDR3 coding sequence is TGTGCCACCAGTGACCCGGCGCGGGGTAACTATGGCTACACCTTC.

This clonotype was seen ten or more times. The gene calls are TRBV6-1 and TRBJ2-5; a weak D match, TRBD2 (7 bases). This CDR3 is built from 13 residues. The germline CDR1 and CDR2 sequences are MNHNS and SASEGT. V lost 10 bases and J lost 2, with 14 bases in between. The CDR3, as DNA: TGTGCCAACGGGAGGCAGGGGCAAGAGACCCAGTACTTC. It specifies CANGRQGQETQYF.

This clonotype was seen at least ten times. CDR3 region: CASSTVGSRQGPEQYF. As DNA, the CDR3 is TGTGCCAGCAGCACGGTAGGGTCGAGACAGGGGCCCGAGCAGTACTTC. The V and J genes are TRBV11-2 and TRBJ2-7, with TRBD1 identical over 8 bases. V lost 5 bases and J lost 6; bases outside the gene matches: 15. CDR1 and CDR2 from the germline V gene are SGHAT and FQNNGV. This CDR3 region has 16 residues. Looking up the rest from reference TRBV11-2 and TRBJ2-7 gives the full variable domain: EAGVAQSPRYKIIEKRQSVAFWCNPISGHATLYWYQQILGQGPKLLIQFQNNGVVDDSQLPKDRFSAERLKGVDSTLKIQPAKLEDSAVYLCASSTVGSRQGPEQYFGPGTRLTVT.

As to this clonotype: This may stem from a read error, because a much larger clone lies one nucleotide away. The chain recombines TRBV30 with TRBJ2-3; D is undetermined. Germline V gives CDR1 GTSNPN, CDR2 SVGIG (reference sequence). The CDR3 extends over 11 amino acids. The CDR3 bases are TGTGCTTTGGACGTTATAGATACGCAGTATTTT. This translates into CALDVIDTQYF.